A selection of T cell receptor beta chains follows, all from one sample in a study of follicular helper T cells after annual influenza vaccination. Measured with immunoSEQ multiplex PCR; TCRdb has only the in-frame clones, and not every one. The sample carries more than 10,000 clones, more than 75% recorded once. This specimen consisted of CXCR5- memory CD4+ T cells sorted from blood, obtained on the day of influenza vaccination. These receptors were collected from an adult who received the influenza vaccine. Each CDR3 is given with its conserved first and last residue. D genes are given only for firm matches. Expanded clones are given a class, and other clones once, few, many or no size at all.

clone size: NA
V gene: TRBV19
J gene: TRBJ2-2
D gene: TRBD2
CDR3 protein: CASRGSSGGANGELFF
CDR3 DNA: TGTGCCAGTAGGGGATCTAGCGGGGGGGCAAACGGGGAGCTGTTTTTT

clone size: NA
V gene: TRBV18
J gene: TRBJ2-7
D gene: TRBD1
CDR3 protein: CASSPLPGGGDEQYF
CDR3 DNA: TGTGCCAGCTCACCACTCCCAGGGGGCGGGGACGAGCAGTACTTC

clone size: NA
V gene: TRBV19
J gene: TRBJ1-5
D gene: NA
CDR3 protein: CASSISNTISTRNQPQHF
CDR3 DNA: TGTGCCAGTAGTATCTCTAACACTATTTCAACTCGCAATCAGCCCCAGCATTTT

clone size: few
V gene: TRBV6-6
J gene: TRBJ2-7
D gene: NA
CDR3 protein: CASIRDTLRGEQYF
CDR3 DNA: TGTGCCAGTATCCGGGACACCCTTAGAGGCGAGCAGTACTTC

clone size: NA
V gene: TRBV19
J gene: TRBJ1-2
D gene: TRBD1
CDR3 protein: CASSQKTIGTGGGGYTF
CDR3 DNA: TGTGCCAGTAGCCAGAAGACCATTGGAACAGGGGGAGGTGGCTACACCTTC

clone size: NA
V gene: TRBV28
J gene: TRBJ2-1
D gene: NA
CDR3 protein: CASYSGASYNEQFF
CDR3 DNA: TGTGCCAGCTATTCTGGCGCCTCCTACAATGAGCAGTTCTTC

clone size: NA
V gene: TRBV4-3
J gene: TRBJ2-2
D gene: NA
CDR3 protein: CASSQAGLRRFTGELFF
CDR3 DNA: TGCGCCAGCAGCCAAGCGGGACTCCGGAGGTTCACCGGGGAGCTGTTTTTT

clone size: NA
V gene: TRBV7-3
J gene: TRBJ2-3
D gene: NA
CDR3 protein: CASSLNVGGHHTQYF
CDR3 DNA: TGTGCCAGCAGCTTAAATGTCGGGGGGCACCATACGCAGTATTTT

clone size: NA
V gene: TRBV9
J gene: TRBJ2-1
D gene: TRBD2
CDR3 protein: CASSVAGPLAGANEQFF
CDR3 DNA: TGTGCCAGCAGCGTAGCTGGTCCACTAGCGGGGGCAAATGAGCAGTTCTTC

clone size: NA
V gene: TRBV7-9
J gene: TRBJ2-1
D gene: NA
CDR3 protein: CASSDSYNEQFF
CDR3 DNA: TGTGCCAGCAGCGACAGTTACAATGAGCAGTTCTTC

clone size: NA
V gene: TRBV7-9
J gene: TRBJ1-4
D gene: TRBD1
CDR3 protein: CASSFGQGRANEKLFF
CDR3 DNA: TGTGCCAGCAGCTTTGGACAGGGGCGGGCTAATGAAAAACTGTTTTTT

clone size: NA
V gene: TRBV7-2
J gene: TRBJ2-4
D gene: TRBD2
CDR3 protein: CASSSSGRERSKNIQYF
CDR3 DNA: TGTGCCAGCAGCTCTAGCGGGCGGGAGAGGTCCAAAAACATTCAGTACTTC

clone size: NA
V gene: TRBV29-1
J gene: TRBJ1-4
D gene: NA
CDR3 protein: CSGGGGGKLFF
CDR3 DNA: TGCAGCGGAGGGGGGGGAGGAAAACTGTTTTTT

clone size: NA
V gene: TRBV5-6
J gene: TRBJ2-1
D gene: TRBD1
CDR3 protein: CASSLEGQPYNEQFF
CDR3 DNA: TGTGCCAGCAGCTTGGAGGGACAGCCCTACAATGAGCAGTTCTTC

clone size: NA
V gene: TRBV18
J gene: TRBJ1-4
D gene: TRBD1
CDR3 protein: CASSPFRGRLEKLFF
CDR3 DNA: TGTGCCAGCTCACCATTCAGGGGGCGTCTGGAAAAACTGTTTTTT

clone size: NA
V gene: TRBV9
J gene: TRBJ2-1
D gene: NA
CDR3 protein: CASSPLASLYNEQFF
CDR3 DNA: TGTGCCAGCAGCCCCCTGGCCAGCCTCTACAATGAGCAGTTCTTC

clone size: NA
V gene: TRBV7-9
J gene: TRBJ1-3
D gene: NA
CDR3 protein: CASSIRASGNTIYF
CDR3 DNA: TGTGCCAGCAGCATAAGGGCGTCTGGAAACACCATATATTTT

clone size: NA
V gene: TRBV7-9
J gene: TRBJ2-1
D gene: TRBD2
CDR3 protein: CASSPGSRAGQDEQFF
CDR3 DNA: TGTGCCAGCAGCCCCGGGTCGAGAGCGGGGCAAGATGAGCAGTTCTTC

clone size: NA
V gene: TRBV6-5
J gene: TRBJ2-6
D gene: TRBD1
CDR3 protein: CASRGQGTGANVLTF
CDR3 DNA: TGTGCCAGCAGAGGACAGGGTACTGGGGCCAACGTCCTGACTTTC

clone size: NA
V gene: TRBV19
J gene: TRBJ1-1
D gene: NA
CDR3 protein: CASSIVAGTTEAFF
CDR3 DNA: TGTGCCAGTAGTATTGTAGCGGGGACCACTGAAGCTTTCTTT

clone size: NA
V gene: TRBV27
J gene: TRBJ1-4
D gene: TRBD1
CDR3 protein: CASSLSSGGAFNEKLFF
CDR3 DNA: TGTGCCAGCAGCCTATCATCAGGGGGGGCCTTTAATGAAAAACTGTTTTTT

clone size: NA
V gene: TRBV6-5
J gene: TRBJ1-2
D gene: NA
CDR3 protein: CASSPLGVSYGYTF
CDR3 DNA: TGTGCCAGCAGCCCCCTCGGGGTGAGCTATGGCTACACCTTC

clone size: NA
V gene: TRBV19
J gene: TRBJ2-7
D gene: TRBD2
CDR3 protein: CASSIAQLAGVVYEQYF
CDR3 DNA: TGTGCCAGTAGTATAGCCCAACTAGCGGGAGTTGTCTACGAGCAGTACTTC

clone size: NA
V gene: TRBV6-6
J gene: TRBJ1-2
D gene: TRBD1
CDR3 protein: CASSYSQGVDYGYTF
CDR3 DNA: TGTGCCAGCAGTTACTCGCAGGGGGTGGACTATGGCTACACCTTC

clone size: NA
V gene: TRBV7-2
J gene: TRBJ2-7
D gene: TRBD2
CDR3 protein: CASSFPLAGGPSYEQYF
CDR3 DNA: TGTGCCAGCAGCTTCCCCCTAGCGGGAGGGCCCTCCTACGAGCAGTACTTC

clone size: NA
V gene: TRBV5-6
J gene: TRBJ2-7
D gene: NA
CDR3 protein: CASSLTDYEQYF
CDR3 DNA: TGTGCCAGCAGCTTGACGGATTACGAGCAGTACTTC